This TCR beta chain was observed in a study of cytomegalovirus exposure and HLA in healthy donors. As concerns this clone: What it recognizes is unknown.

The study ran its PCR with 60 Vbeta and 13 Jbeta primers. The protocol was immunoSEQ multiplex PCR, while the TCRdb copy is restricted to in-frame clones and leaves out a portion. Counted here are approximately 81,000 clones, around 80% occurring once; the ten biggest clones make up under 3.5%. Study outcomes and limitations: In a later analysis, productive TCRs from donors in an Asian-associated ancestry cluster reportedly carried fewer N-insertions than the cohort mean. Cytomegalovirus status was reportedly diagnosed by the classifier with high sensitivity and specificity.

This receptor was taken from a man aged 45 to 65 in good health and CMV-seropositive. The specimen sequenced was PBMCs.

CDR3 sequence: CASSSGQGSYNEQFF. CDR3 DNA: TGTGCCAGCAGCTCGGGACAGGGCTCCTACAATGAGCAGTTCTTC. The chain uses TRBV7-6 and TRBJ2-1; 9 bases line up with TRBD1. The length of the CDR3 is 15 residues. V was pared by 4 bases and J by 0 bases, with 1 base of the junction left unmatched. Germline CDR1 is SGHVS and CDR2 is FNYEAQ.